This is a list of T cell receptor beta chains from one sample in a study of cytomegalovirus exposure and HLA in healthy donors. The method was immunoSEQ multiplex PCR; TCRdb's version includes in-frame clones alone and lacks a portion of them. The sample contains about 130,000 clones, 75% to 85% of which appear only once. The source material was PBMCs. These receptors all come from a woman aged 18-29 years in good health and CMV-seropositive. CDR3s include the opening cysteine and the closing phenylalanine or tryptophan. D genes are given only for firm matches. Clone sizes are given selectively: once, few, many, or a class where the clone is expanded.

v_gene	j_gene	abundance	d_gene	CDR3nt	CDR3aa
TRBV2	TRBJ2-2	NA	NA	TGTGCCAGCAGTGACGGGTACCCTGGCATCGGGGAGCTGTTTTTT	CASSDGYPGIGELFF
TRBV7-3	TRBJ1-1	NA	NA	TGTGCCAGCAGCTCGTTAGGGGTTGAGACTGAAGCTTTCTTT	CASSSLGVETEAFF
TRBV28	TRBJ1-2	NA	NA	TGTGCCAGCACTCGGCGGTATGGCTACACCTTC	CASTRRYGYTF
TRBV7-2	TRBJ1-5	NA	NA	TGTGCCAGCAGCTTAGGTCCAGGATACCAGCCCCAGCATTTT	CASSLGPGYQPQHF
TRBV11-2	TRBJ1-1	few	NA	TGTGCCAGCAGCTCGACAGAGAACACTGAAGCTTTCTTT	CASSSTENTEAFF
TRBV5-5	TRBJ2-5	NA	NA	TGTGCCAGCAGCTTGTACGCGGGAGAGACCCAGTACTTC	CASSLYAGETQYF
TRBV2	TRBJ2-7	NA	TRBD1	TGTGCCAGCAGTGGGACAGGACCCTCCTACGAGCAGTACTTC	CASSGTGPSYEQYF
TRBV7-9	TRBJ2-7	NA	NA	TGTGCCAGCAGCCAAATCCCGGGGACTTCCTACGAGCAGTACTTC	CASSQIPGTSYEQYF
TRBV5-1	TRBJ2-1	NA	NA	TGCGCCAGCACCATTTCGGGCTACAATGAGCAGTTCTTC	CASTISGYNEQFF
TRBV27	TRBJ2-2	NA	NA	TGTGCCAGCAGTCTTTACCCCCCCGGGGATGACACCGGGGAGCTGTTTTTT	CASSLYPPGDDTGELFF
TRBV2	TRBJ2-2	few	NA	TGTGCCAGCTCAGAGGTCAGAACAGGGACCGGGGAGCTGTTTTTT	CASSEVRTGTGELFF
TRBV2	TRBJ1-2	NA	NA	TGTGCCAGCAGTGCCAACCCCGAGGCGGCCTATGGCTACACCTTC	CASSANPEAAYGYTF
TRBV11-2	TRBJ2-5	NA	NA	TGTGCCAGCAGCTTCTCCAGACTAGGAGCGAGTGAGACCCAGTACTTC	CASSFSRLGASETQYF
TRBV18	TRBJ2-7	NA	TRBD2	TGTGCCAGCTCCTCCTTGGGAAGCGGGGGGGCCTATTCTGCCGAGCAGTACTTC	CASSSLGSGGAYSAEQYF
TRBV13	TRBJ2-3	NA	NA	TGTGCCAGCAGCCCAATAGCGGCCGATACGCAGTATTTT	CASSPIAADTQYF
TRBV6-1	TRBJ2-2	NA	NA	TGTGCCAGCAGTGCTTGGGCGGGGACGCACACCGGGGAGCTGTTTTTT	CASSAWAGTHTGELFF
TRBV9	TRBJ2-7	NA	TRBD2	TGTGCCAGCAGCCCTTCCGGGACTAGCGGCTCCTACGAGCAGTACTTC	CASSPSGTSGSYEQYF
TRBV6-1	TRBJ2-7	NA	NA	TGTGCCAGCAGTTCTCGGACAGCCACCTACGAGCAGTACTTC	CASSSRTATYEQYF
TRBV25-1	TRBJ2-1	NA	TRBD1	TGTGCCAGCAGTGAGTCGGACAGGAATGAGCAGTTCTTC	CASSESDRNEQFF
TRBV28	TRBJ2-4	NA	NA	TGTGCCAGCAGTCCCCCGGGGGATCTAGCCAAAAACATTCAGTACTTC	CASSPPGDLAKNIQYF
TRBV9	TRBJ1-1	NA	TRBD1	TGTGCCAGCAGCGTAACAGGGGCGAACACTGAAGCTTTCTTT	CASSVTGANTEAFF
TRBV27	TRBJ2-2	NA	TRBD2	TGTGCCAGCAGTTTGGGACCCGCGGGAGCGAACACCGGGGAGCTGTTTTTT	CASSLGPAGANTGELFF
TRBV28	TRBJ1-3	NA	NA	TGTGCCAGCAGAACCGGGCAGGGTAGGGCTGGAAACACCATATATTTT	CASRTGQGRAGNTIYF
TRBV19	TRBJ1-1	NA	NA	TGTGCCAGTAGCGCGGGGCTGGGGACTGAAGCTTTCTTT	CASSAGLGTEAFF
TRBV7-2	TRBJ2-7	NA	TRBD2	TGTGCCAGCAGCTTAGCTGGCCAGCGGGGGACCTCCTACGAGCAGTACTTC	CASSLAGQRGTSYEQYF
TRBV6-5	TRBJ2-2	few	NA	TGTGCCAGCACGCATCAGGGGTCCACCGGGGAGCTGTTTTTT	CASTHQGSTGELFF
TRBV7-9	TRBJ2-7	NA	NA	TGTGCCAGCAGCTCCCGGGACTTCTACGAGCAGTACTTC	CASSSRDFYEQYF
TRBV7-9	TRBJ1-1	once	TRBD1	TGTGCCAGCAGCGGTAGGGGGCAGGGCACTGAAGCTTTCTTT	CASSGRGQGTEAFF
TRBV6-5	TRBJ1-1	once	TRBD1	TGTGCCAGCAGTTACTCGGGACAGGGGGTAACTGAAGCTTTCTTT	CASSYSGQGVTEAFF
TRBV6-5	TRBJ1-5	NA	NA	TGTGCCAGCAGACAGGGCAATCAGCCCCAGCATTTT	CASRQGNQPQHF
TRBV18	TRBJ2-2	NA	TRBD1	TGTGCCAGCCAGCCGCGACAGGGAAGAACCGGGGAGCTGTTTTTT	CASQPRQGRTGELFF
TRBV4-1	TRBJ1-5	NA	NA	TGCGCCAGCAGCCAAGTTGATATGGGGTTCAGGGGCAATCAGCCCCAGCATTTT	CASSQVDMGFRGNQPQHF
TRBV19	TRBJ1-1	NA	NA	TGTGCCAGTACCCAACATTGGGGGGGGAACACTGAAGCTTTCTTT	CASTQHWGGNTEAFF
TRBV7-9	TRBJ2-5	NA	NA	TGTTCCAGCAGCTTCAGGGAAGAGACCCAGTACTTC	CSSSFREETQYF
TRBV6-5	TRBJ1-1	NA	NA	TGTGCCAGCAGTTACTCGGGAGGAGTCGAAGCTTTCTTT	CASSYSGGVEAFF
TRBV7-9	TRBJ1-5	few	NA	TGTGCCAGAGGGCAATGGAGGGCCCTCAGGCCCCAGCATTTT	CARGQWRALRPQHF
TRBV7-6	TRBJ2-3	NA	TRBD2	TGTGCCAGCAGCTTAGTTTCCAGCGGGGGACGGGATACGCAGTATTTT	CASSLVSSGGRDTQYF
TRBV7-3	TRBJ2-1	NA	NA	TGTGCCAGCAGCTTAACGGCCCAGTTATCCGATGAGCAGTTCTTC	CASSLTAQLSDEQFF
TRBV10-3	TRBJ1-4	NA	TRBD1	TGTGCCATCAGTGAGGGGACAGATGAAAAACTGTTTTTT	CAISEGTDEKLFF
TRBV19	TRBJ1-4	once	NA	TGTGCCAGTAGATTTGGGGACAACCATGAAAAACTGTTTTTT	CASRFGDNHEKLFF
TRBV7-9	TRBJ2-7	NA	NA	TGTGCCAGCAGCTTCATCGGTCCCCGAAATACCTACGAGCAGTACTTC	CASSFIGPRNTYEQYF
TRBV15	TRBJ1-4	few	TRBD1	TGTGCCACCAGCAGACCAACAGGGGGTGGTGAAAAACTGTTTTTT	CATSRPTGGGEKLFF
TRBV10-1	TRBJ2-3	NA	NA	TGCGCCAGCAGTGAGACCGATCCAGGGACGCAGTATTTT	CASSETDPGTQYF
TRBV19	TRBJ2-3	NA	TRBD2	TGTGCCAGTAGATCCATAGCGGGGGGCACAGATACGCAGTATTTT	CASRSIAGGTDTQYF
TRBV25-1	TRBJ2-3	few	TRBD2	TGTGCCAGCAGTGGCTCGGGAGGGGATGGAGATACGCAGTATTTT	CASSGSGGDGDTQYF
TRBV18	TRBJ2-7	once	NA	TGTGCCAGCTCTCTCGACAGGACAAGCTCCTACGAGCAGTACTTC	CASSLDRTSSYEQYF
TRBV9	TRBJ2-3	NA	TRBD2	TGTGCCAGCAGCAAAGGGACTAGCGGCACAGATACGCAGTATTTT	CASSKGTSGTDTQYF
TRBV12-5	TRBJ2-2	NA	TRBD2	TGTGCTAGTGGTTTGGTACGGGGACTAGCGGATACCGGGGAGCTGTTTTTT	CASGLVRGLADTGELFF
TRBV19	TRBJ1-3	NA	NA	TGTGCCAGTAGTCCAGACAGGTCTGGAAACACCATATATTTT	CASSPDRSGNTIYF
TRBV10-3	TRBJ1-5	NA	NA	TGTGCCATCAGTGAGGGAACAGTTTATAGCAATCAGCCCCAGCATTTT	CAISEGTVYSNQPQHF
TRBV12-5	TRBJ2-1	NA	NA	TGTGCCACTAACAGCGACACCGGCGGGGAGCAGTTCTTC	CATNSDTGGEQFF
TRBV11-2	TRBJ2-5	NA	TRBD2	TGTGCCAGCAGCCTAGCGGGGGGACAAGAGACCCAGTACTTC	CASSLAGGQETQYF
TRBV2	TRBJ1-5	NA	NA	TGTGCCAGCAGTCGACAGCTAGGAGGCAATCAGCCCCAGCATTTT	CASSRQLGGNQPQHF
TRBV5-6	TRBJ2-3	NA	NA	TGTGCCAGCAGCTTCGTTAATTCGGCAGATACGCAGTATTTT	CASSFVNSADTQYF